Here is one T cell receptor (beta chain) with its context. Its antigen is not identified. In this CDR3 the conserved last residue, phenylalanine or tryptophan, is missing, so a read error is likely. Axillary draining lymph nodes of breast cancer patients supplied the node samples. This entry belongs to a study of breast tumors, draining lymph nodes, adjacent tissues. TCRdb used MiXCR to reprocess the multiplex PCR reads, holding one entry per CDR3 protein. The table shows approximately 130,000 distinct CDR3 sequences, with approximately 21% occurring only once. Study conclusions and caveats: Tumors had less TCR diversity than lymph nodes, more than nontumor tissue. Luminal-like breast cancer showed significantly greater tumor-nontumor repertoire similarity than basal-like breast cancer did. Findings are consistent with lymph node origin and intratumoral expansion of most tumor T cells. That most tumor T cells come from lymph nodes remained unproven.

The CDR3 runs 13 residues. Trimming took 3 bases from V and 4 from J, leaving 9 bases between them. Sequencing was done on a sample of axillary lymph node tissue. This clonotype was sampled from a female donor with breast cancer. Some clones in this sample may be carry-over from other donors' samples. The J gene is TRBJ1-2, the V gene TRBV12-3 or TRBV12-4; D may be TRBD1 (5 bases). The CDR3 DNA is TGTGCCAGCAGTTTTGGGGGGGGCTATGGCTACACCTCC. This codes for CASSFGGGYGYTS.